Listed below are T cell receptor beta chains from one sample, sequenced in a study of blood T cell repertoires in COVID-19. Data came from immunoSEQ multiplex PCR; TCRdb stores just in-frame clones and leaves some out. This sample has about 220,000 clones, with roughly 82% found just once. The material sequenced was peripheral blood. These receptors were collected from a man in his fifties with active or convalescent COVID-19. The CDR3 runs from the conserved cysteine through the conserved F or W. Fields, in order: V gene, clone size, J gene, D gene, CDR3 DNA, CDR3 protein. The D gene is left open where the match is weak. Clone size is stated in some rows and not others, as once, few, many or a class when expanded.

TRBV3-1/TRBV3-2	.	TRBJ2-5	.	TGTGCCAGCAGCCTCTCCCCGGGTACTGAAGAGACCCAGTACTTC	CASSLSPGTEETQYF
TRBV3-1/TRBV3-2	.	TRBJ2-2	TRBD2	TGTGCCAGCAGCCACCTAGCGGGGGGGCGTGGCGGGGAGCTGTTTTTT	CASSHLAGGRGGELFF
TRBV10-2	.	TRBJ1-1	.	TGCGCCAGCAGTCTTCGGGGGGTAGGGACTGAAGCTTTCTTT	CASSLRGVGTEAFF
TRBV7-9	many	TRBJ1-1	TRBD1	TGTGCAAGCAGACAGGGTACCACTGAAGCTTTCTTT	CASRQGTTEAFF
TRBV25-1	.	TRBJ2-1	TRBD1	TGTGCCAGCAGCCCGGGACAGGGGGCCTACAATGAGCAGTTCTTC	CASSPGQGAYNEQFF
TRBV4-3	.	TRBJ2-2	.	TGCGCCAGCAGCCTACTGGTGGGAGACACCGGGGAGCTGTTTTTT	CASSLLVGDTGELFF
TRBV3-1/TRBV3-2	.	TRBJ2-5	.	TGTGCCAGCAGCCAAGATTCACGGCCAGGGACCCAGTACTTC	CASSQDSRPGTQYF
TRBV29-1	.	TRBJ2-1	.	TGCAGCGTTGGCCGGGGAGTCTCCTACAATGAGCAGTTCTTC	CSVGRGVSYNEQFF
TRBV4-3	.	TRBJ1-1	TRBD1	TGCGCCAGCAGCCAAATGGGACAGGGTAACACTGAAGCTTTCTTT	CASSQMGQGNTEAFF
TRBV11-1	once	TRBJ2-1	TRBD2	TGTGCCAGCAGCTTAGCGACTAGCGGCCTCAATGAGCAGTTCTTC	CASSLATSGLNEQFF
TRBV10-3	.	TRBJ2-1	.	TGTGCCATCAGTGAGCGAGCCGCGGATTCCTACAATGAGCAGTTCTTC	CAISERAADSYNEQFF
TRBV5-8	.	TRBJ1-2	TRBD1	TGTGCCAGCAGCTTCGTGGACAGGACCTCGGACTATGGCTACACCTTC	CASSFVDRTSDYGYTF
TRBV19	.	TRBJ1-1	TRBD1	TGTGCCAGTAAAAACAGGGGGAACACTGAAGCTTTCTTT	CASKNRGNTEAFF
TRBV2	.	TRBJ1-2	.	TGTGCCAGCATCCCGCGGGGTGGTGACTATGGCTACACCTTC	CASIPRGGDYGYTF
TRBV5-5	.	TRBJ2-1	TRBD1	TGTGCCAGCAGCCCGACAGGGTCCCCCTACAATGAGCAGTTCTTC	CASSPTGSPYNEQFF
TRBV4-1	.	TRBJ2-1	TRBD1	TGCGCCAGCAGCCCTGAAACAGGGGGATTTTACAATGAGCAGTTCTTC	CASSPETGGFYNEQFF
TRBV15	.	TRBJ2-7	TRBD1	TGTGCCACCAGCAGACTCACCGGGACAGGGGGCTACGAGCAGTACTTC	CATSRLTGTGGYEQYF
TRBV28	.	TRBJ2-2	.	TGTGCCAGCATCTCCACAGGGACCGGGGAGCTGTTTTTT	CASISTGTGELFF
TRBV19	.	TRBJ2-3	TRBD2	TGTGCCAGTAGTGGACTAGCGGGAGTGACAGATACGCAGTATTTT	CASSGLAGVTDTQYF
TRBV5-5	once	TRBJ2-5	.	TGTGCCAGCAGCTTGGCCACCCTCCCACAGGGAGGGCAAAGGGTCCAGTACTTC	CASSLATLPQGGQRVQYF
TRBV18	.	TRBJ2-5	.	TGTGCCAGCTCACCACCGGCTGGTAAAGAGACCCAGTACTTC	CASSPPAGKETQYF
TRBV3-1/TRBV3-2	.	TRBJ2-1	TRBD2	TGTGCCAGCAGCCACTTAGCGGGGGGTAATCACAATGAGCAGTTCTTC	CASSHLAGGNHNEQFF
TRBV29-1	.	TRBJ1-1	TRBD1	TGCAGCGTTGAAGATCAGGACAGGACAAACACTGAAGCTTTCTTT	CSVEDQDRTNTEAFF
TRBV5-4	.	TRBJ1-2	.	TGTGCCAGCAGCTTGGCCCGGGGGGAAACTCTTAGCTACACCTTC	CASSLARGETLSYTF
TRBV6-2/TRBV6-3	.	TRBJ2-7	TRBD1	TGTGCCAGCAGTTCGTTGGGACAGGGCCTTTACGAGCAGTACTTC	CASSSLGQGLYEQYF
TRBV5-1	.	TRBJ2-3	TRBD2	TGCGCCAGCAGCAGACGGACTAGCGGGAGGGCCGGGGGAGATACGCAGTATTTT	CASSRRTSGRAGGDTQYF
TRBV10-3	.	TRBJ1-5	.	TGTGCCATCAGTGAGACAGGGTTACGCCAGCCCCAGCATTTT	CAISETGLRQPQHF
TRBV28	.	TRBJ2-2	.	TGTGCCAGCAGTGGGGGACTCGGGACTGTTCCGAGGAGCACCGGGGAGCTGTTTTTT	CASSGGLGTVPRSTGELFF
TRBV20-1	once	TRBJ2-1	.	TGCAGTGCTAGTCCCGCGGAAAGCTCCTACAATGAGCAGTTCTTC	CSASPAESSYNEQFF
TRBV7-2	.	TRBJ1-1	TRBD1	TGTGCCAGCAGCTTCGTGGGGACAGGGAACACTGAAGCTTTCTTT	CASSFVGTGNTEAFF
TRBV6-2/TRBV6-3	.	TRBJ2-1	TRBD2	TGTGCCAGCAGTCTTAGGGGGCTAGCGGGAGCCCACACTGAGCAGTTCTTC	CASSLRGLAGAHTEQFF
TRBV7-9	.	TRBJ2-3	.	TGTGCCAGCAGCCTTGTCCCGGGTGAAGATACGCAGTATTTT	CASSLVPGEDTQYF
TRBV4-1	.	TRBJ2-7	.	TGCGCCAACAGCCAAGATCTAACAGGAAACTCCTACGAGCAGTACTTC	CANSQDLTGNSYEQYF
TRBV6-2/TRBV6-3	few	TRBJ1-5	TRBD1	TGTGCCAGCAGTTACTCGAACCGAGCGAGGACAGGGAAGGATTTT	CASSYSNRARTGKDF
TRBV4-1	.	TRBJ2-3	.	TGCGCCAGCAGCCCTGCGGGGGCGGCAGATACGCAGTATTTT	CASSPAGAADTQYF
TRBV27	.	TRBJ2-1	.	TGTGCCAGCAGTCAGCTAGATTCAGATGAGCAGTTCTTC	CASSQLDSDEQFF
TRBV18	few	TRBJ1-3	.	TGTGCCAGCTCGTCGGACGGGGGAGGAAACACCATATATTTT	CASSSDGGGNTIYF
TRBV6-5	.	TRBJ2-1	.	TGTGCCAGCCGGGCAGGGGCCCCCTACAATGAGCAGTTCTTC	CASRAGAPYNEQFF
TRBV29-1	.	TRBJ1-1	.	TGCAGCGCGAAGGGACATTTGGGGTCTGATGAAGCTTTCTTT	CSAKGHLGSDEAFF
TRBV5-5	.	TRBJ1-2	.	TGTGCCAGCAGCCCGGATCCAGGGGACATTAACTATGGCTACACCTTC	CASSPDPGDINYGYTF
TRBV10-1	.	TRBJ1-1	.	TGCGCCAGCTCCTCACACAGTTCCACTGAAGCTTTCTTT	CASSSHSSTEAFF
TRBV6-5	few	TRBJ2-3	.	TGTGCCAGCAGTCCCAGACAGATCACAGATACGCAGTATTTT	CASSPRQITDTQYF
TRBV5-1	few	TRBJ2-2	.	TGCGCCAGCACCCGGGGGAACGTAAACACCGGGGAGCTGTTTTTT	CASTRGNVNTGELFF
TRBV19	.	TRBJ2-5	.	TGTGCCAGTAGTATAGCAGGGTTAGAGACCCAGTACTTC	CASSIAGLETQYF
TRBV4-2	.	TRBJ2-5	.	TGTGCCAGCAGCCAAGATGGGTTGACAGAAGGGACCCAGTACTTC	CASSQDGLTEGTQYF